This T cell receptor beta chain is from a study of T cell changes during pregnancy in multiple sclerosis. CDR3 length equals 15 residues. Trimming removed 3 bases from V and 2 bases from J; junction bases left unmatched: 6. Looked up from germline, CDR1 is MGHRA and CDR2 is YSYEKL. Sequenced by immunoSEQ multiplex PCR; TCRdb stores in-frame clones only, minus some. The sample holds fewer than 90,000 clones, around 94% seen once. The sample was peripheral blood, taken in the third trimester of pregnancy. This receptor was taken from a female donor with multiple sclerosis, enrolled in a pregnancy study. The V and J genes are TRBV4-1 and TRBJ2-7; 8 bases map to TRBD1. CDR3 protein: CASSHAGQDTYEQYF. For the CDR3, the DNA is TGCGCCAGCAGCCACGCGGGACAGGATACCTACGAGCAGTACTTC.